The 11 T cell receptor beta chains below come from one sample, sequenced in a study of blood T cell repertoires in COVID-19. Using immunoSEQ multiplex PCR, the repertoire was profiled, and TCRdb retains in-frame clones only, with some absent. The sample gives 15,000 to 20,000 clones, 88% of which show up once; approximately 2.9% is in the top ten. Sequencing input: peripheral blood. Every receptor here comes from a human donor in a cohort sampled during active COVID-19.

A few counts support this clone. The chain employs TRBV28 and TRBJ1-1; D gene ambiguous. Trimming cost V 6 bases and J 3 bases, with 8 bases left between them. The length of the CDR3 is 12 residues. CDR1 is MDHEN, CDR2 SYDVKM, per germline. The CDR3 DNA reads TGTGCCAGCAGCTCCAGGTACACTGAAGCTTTCTTT. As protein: CASSSRYTEAFF.

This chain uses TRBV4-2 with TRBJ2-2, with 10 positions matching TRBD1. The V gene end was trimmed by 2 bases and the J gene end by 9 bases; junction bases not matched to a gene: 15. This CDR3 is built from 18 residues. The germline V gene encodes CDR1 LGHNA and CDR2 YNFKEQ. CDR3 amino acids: CASSQFLGFGQGVRELFF. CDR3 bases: TGTGCCAGCAGCCAATTTCTTGGTTTTGGACAGGGGGTACGGGAGCTGTTTTTT.

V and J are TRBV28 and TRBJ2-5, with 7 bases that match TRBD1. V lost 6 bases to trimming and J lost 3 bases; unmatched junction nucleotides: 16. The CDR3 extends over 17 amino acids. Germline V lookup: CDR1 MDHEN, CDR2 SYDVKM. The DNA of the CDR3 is TGTGCCAGCAGGTTTACGGCCGGGACAGACTTAAAAGAGACCCAGTACTTC. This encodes CASRFTAGTDLKETQYF.

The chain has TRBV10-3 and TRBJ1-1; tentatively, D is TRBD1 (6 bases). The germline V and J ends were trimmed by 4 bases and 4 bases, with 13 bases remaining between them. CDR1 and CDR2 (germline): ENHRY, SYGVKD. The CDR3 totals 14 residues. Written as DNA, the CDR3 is TGTGCCATCAGTGTCCGACAGGCGAGCACTGAAGCTTTCTTT. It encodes CAISVRQASTEAFF.

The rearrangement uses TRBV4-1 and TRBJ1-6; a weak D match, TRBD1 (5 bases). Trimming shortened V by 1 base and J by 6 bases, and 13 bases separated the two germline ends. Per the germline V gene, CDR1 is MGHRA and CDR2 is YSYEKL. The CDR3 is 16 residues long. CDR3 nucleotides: TGCGCCAGCAGCCAAGGCTCGAGACAGATTAATTCACCCCTCCACTTT. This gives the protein CASSQGSRQINSPLHF.

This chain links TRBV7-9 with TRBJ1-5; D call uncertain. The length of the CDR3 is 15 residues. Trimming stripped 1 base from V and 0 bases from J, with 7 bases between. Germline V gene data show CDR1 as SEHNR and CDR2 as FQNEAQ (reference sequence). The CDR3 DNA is TGTGCCAGCAGCTTAGATTCCTATAGCAATCAGCCCCAGCATTTT. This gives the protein CASSLDSYSNQPQHF.

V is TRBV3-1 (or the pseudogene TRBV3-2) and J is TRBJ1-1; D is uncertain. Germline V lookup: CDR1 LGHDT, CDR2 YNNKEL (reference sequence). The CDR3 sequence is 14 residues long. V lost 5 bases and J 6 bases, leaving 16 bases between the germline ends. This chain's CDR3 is CASSVNGPTAEAFF. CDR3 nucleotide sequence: TGTGCCAGCAGCGTCAATGGGCCTACGGCTGAAGCTTTCTTT.

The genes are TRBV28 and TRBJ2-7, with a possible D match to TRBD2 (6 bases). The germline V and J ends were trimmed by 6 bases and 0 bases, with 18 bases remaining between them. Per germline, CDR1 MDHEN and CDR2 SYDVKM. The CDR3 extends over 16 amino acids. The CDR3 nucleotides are TGTGCCAGCAGCTCACCGGGGAGGTCGAGCTCCTACGAGCAGTACTTC. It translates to CASSSPGRSSSYEQYF.

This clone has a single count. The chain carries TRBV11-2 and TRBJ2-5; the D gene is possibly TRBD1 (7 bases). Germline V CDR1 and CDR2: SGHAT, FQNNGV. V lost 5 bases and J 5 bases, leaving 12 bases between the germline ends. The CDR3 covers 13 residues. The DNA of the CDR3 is TGTGCCAGCAGCCCCAGGGGGAGGGAGACCCAGTACTTC. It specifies CASSPRGRETQYF.

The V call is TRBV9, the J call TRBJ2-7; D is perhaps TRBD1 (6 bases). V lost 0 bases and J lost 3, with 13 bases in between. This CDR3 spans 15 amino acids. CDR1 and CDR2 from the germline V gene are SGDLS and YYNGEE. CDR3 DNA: TGTGCCAGCAGCGTAGCTCAGGGGTTCCTCTACGAGCAGTACTTC. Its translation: CASSVAQGFLYEQYF.

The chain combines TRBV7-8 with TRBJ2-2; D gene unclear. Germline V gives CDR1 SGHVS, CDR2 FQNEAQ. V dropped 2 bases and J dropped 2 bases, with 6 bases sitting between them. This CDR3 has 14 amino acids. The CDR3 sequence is CASSLITNTGELFF. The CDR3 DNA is TGTGCCAGCAGCTTAATCACAAACACCGGGGAGCTGTTTTTT.